The source of this TCR beta chain is a study of read filtering for tumor transcriptome and immune sequencing. Broader study findings: Without single-read clonotypes, shared clonotype proportions correlated more between IR-seq and RNA-seq. Sorted CD138-negative bone marrow cells were not purified T cells.

Molecular barcoded adaptors covering alpha/delta and beta/gamma chains were used on approximately 400 ng RNA. TCRdb reprocessed the reads with MiXCR, giving one entry per CDR3 protein. The data hold some 25,000 distinct CDR3 sequences, with less than 25% observed a single time. The CDR3 is 12 amino acids. CDR1 and CDR2 from the germline V gene are MNHEY and SVGEGT. Trimming pared 2 bases from V and 15 bases from J, leaving 15 bases between. As for this clonotype: What it binds is unknown.

The chain carries TRBV6-2 or TRBV6-3 and TRBJ2-3; tentative D call: TRBD2 (6 bases). This TCR derives from a donor older than 35 with multiple myeloma. The sequenced material came from a population of CD138-negative cells sorted from bone marrow. CDR3 protein: CASSYGGARPYF. The CDR3 nucleotides are TGTGCCAGCAGTTACGGAGGGGCGCGGCCCTATTTT.